This T cell receptor beta chain stems from a study of T-cell reconstitution after alpha-beta-depleted transplantation in children. This clonotype was detected many times. Antigen specificity is unknown. The CDR3 loop spans 16 amino acids. The germline V gene has CDR1 LNHNV and CDR2 YYDKDF (reference sequence). V shed 3 bases and J shed 1 base, with 13 bases lying between them. As it was prepared, the TCRbeta library received unique molecular identifiers. MiXCR was run by TCRdb on the PCR reads, yielding one entry per CDR3 protein. The sample shows hundreds of thousands of distinct CDR3 sequences, 15% to 20% of them seen only once. General study results and limits: Some patients owed their high day-60 TCRbeta diversity to surviving recipient T cells and thymic progenitors. The study reportedly traced alpha-beta T cells about two months after transplant to several hundred expanded graft clones. T-cell counts and diversity at one year post-transplant came mainly from newly produced T cells.

This specimen was PBMCs, mostly from graft donor cells, taken 360 days after TCRalphabeta/CD19-depleted stem cell transplant. The clonotype was recovered from a boy under two years old who had a stem cell transplant for Wiskott-Aldrich syndrome, so the T cells may come from the graft donor. The chain carries TRBV15 and TRBJ1-5; tentative D call: TRBD1 (5 bases). The CDR3 DNA follows: TGTGCCACCAGCAGGGCCGGGGGTAGGAGCAATCAGCCCCAGCATTTT. This sequence encodes CATSRAGGRSNQPQHF.